This TCR beta chain is from a study of tumor-infiltrating lymphocytes in primary liver carcinoma. Study-level background: Ranging in age from 30 to 69 years, the patients were men and women. Sequencing of the samples generated roughly 3.5 to 7.5 million productive TCRbeta reads, with similar yields across tissue types. Study-wide results and caveats: Against blood, tumors held a significantly higher top-250-clone fraction (p = 0.039).

Turning to this clonotype: Its specificity is unknown.

TCR beta cDNA was reverse-transcribed from about 550 ng of total RNA. The reaction used a constant-region primer and ProtoScript II reverse transcriptase. Three nested multiplex PCR rounds, a slightly modified ARM-PCR, produced the libraries for TCR beta. In TCRdb, the multiplex PCR reads were re-called with MiXCR into one record per CDR3 protein. This sample has 300,000 to 350,000 distinct CDR3 sequences; less than 65% occur once, and the top ten carry 6.5%. The study extracted blood RNA from unsorted whole blood and also extracted germline DNA. About 3.6 milliliters of peripheral blood were collected before surgery. Material: peripheral blood. This clonotype was sampled from a man aged 35 to 55 with primary liver carcinoma and hepatitis B virus infection.

CDR3 coding DNA: TGTGCCAGCAGCGGGGGACTTTCCTACGAGCAGTACTTC. Translation gives CASSGGLSYEQYF. This chain uses TRBV11-2 with TRBJ2-7; possibly TRBD2 for D (6 bases). The CDR3 is made up of 13 amino acids. The V gene's germline CDR1 is SGHAT and CDR2 FQNNGV. Between the trimmed V and J ends, which lost 5 bases and 1 base, there was a span of 9 bases. Full variable domain (rest looked up from reference TRBV11-2 and TRBJ2-7): EAGVAQSPRYKIIEKRQSVAFWCNPISGHATLYWYQQILGQGPKLLIQFQNNGVVDDSQLPKDRFSAERLKGVDSTLKIQPAKLEDSAVYLCASSGGLSYEQYFGPGTRLTVT.